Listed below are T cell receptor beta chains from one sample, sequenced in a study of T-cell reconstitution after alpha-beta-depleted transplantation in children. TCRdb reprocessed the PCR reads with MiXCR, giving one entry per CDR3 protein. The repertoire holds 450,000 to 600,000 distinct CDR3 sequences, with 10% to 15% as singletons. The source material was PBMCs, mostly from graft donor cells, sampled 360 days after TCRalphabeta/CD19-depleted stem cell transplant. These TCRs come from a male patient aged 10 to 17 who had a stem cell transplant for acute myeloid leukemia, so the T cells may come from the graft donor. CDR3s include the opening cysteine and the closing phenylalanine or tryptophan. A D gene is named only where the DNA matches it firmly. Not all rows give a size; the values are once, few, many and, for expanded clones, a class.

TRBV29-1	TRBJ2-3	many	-	CSVESLLTDTQYF	TGCAGCGTTGAAAGCCTCCTCACAGATACGCAGTATTTT
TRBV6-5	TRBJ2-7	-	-	CASSSGAMSEQYF	TGTGCCAGCAGTTCAGGGGCAATGAGTGAGCAGTACTTC
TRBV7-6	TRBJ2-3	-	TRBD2	CASSLAREEAYTQYF	TGTGCCAGCAGCTTAGCCCGGGAGGAAGCATATACGCAGTATTTT
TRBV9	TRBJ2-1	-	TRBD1	CASSAPLGTGPNEQFF	TGTGCCAGCAGCGCACCCCTCGGGACAGGGCCGAATGAGCAGTTCTTC
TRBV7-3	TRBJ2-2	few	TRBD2	CASSLAAGGGLFF	TGTGCCAGCAGCTTAGCAGCGGGAGGAGGGCTGTTTTTT
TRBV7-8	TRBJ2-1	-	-	CASSLLVGEQFF	TGTGCCAGCAGCTTACTCGTGGGTGAGCAGTTCTTC
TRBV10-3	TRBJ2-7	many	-	CAITGDSYEQYF	TGTGCCATCACCGGGGATTCCTACGAGCAGTACTTC
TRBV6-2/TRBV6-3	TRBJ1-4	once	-	CASRETGIMRKNEKLFF	TGTGCCAGCAGAGAAACAGGGATAATGAGGAAAAATGAAAAACTGTTTTTT
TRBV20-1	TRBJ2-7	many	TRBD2	CSATREGLYEQYF	TGCAGTGCTACGCGGGAGGGCCTGTACGAGCAGTACTTC
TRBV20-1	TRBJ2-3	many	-	CSARYPDTQYF	TGCAGTGCTAGATATCCAGATACGCAGTATTTT
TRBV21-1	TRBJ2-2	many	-	CASILAGRNTGELFF	TGTGCCAGCATACTAGCGGGGCGGAACACCGGGGAGCTGTTTTTT
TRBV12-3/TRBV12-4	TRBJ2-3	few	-	CASSLRLSVPDTQYF	TGTGCCAGCAGTTTAAGGCTTAGCGTGCCAGATACGCAGTATTTT
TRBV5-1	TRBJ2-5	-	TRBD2	CASTRFISSGELQETQYF	TGCGCCAGCACCAGATTTATTTCTAGCGGAGAACTCCAAGAGACCCAGTACTTC
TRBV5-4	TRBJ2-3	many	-	CASSIPMGGQAGTDTQYF	TGTGCCAGCAGCATTCCTATGGGGGGGCAGGCCGGCACAGATACGCAGTATTTT
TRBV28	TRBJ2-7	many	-	CASSPRLCLSSPYF	TGTGCCAGCAGTCCCCGACTATGTCTCTCGAGTCCATACTTC
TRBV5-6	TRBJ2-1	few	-	CASSLSGRSEQFF	TGTGCCAGCAGCTTATCGGGAAGGAGTGAGCAGTTCTTC
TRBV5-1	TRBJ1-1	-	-	CASSFLGAPNTEAFF	TGCGCCAGCAGCTTTCTAGGGGCGCCGAACACTGAAGCTTTCTTT
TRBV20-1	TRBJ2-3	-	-	CSARDGTPSTDTQYF	TGCAGTGCTAGAGATGGTACCCCTAGCACAGATACGCAGTATTTT
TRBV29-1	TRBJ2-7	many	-	CSVEVSGGAYF	TGCAGCGTTGAAGTGTCCGGGGGCGCATATTTC
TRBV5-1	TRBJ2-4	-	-	CASSPGTLSAKNIQYF	TGCGCCAGCAGCCCGGGGACGCTTTCAGCCAAAAACATTCAGTACTTC
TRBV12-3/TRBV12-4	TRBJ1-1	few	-	CASRPRGGVNTEAFF	TGTGCCAGCAGGCCCCGGGGAGGGGTGAACACTGAAGCTTTCTTT
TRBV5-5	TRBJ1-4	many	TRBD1	CASSFGQGSNEKLFF	TGTGCCAGCAGCTTCGGACAGGGGTCTAATGAAAAACTGTTTTTT